This T cell receptor beta chain came from a study of T cell responses to AZD1222 COVID-19 vaccine. General study results and limits: Increases in Spike-specific TCR breadth and depth were seen after two AZD1222 doses. Females outnumbered males among donors, who were mostly white British; clonal diversity was possibly underestimated.

The CDR3 length is 17 residues. Trimming took 3 bases from V and 1 from J; bases not matched to a gene: 8. Germline CDR1 and CDR2: MGHRA and YSYEKL. TCRdb's table, derived via immunoSEQ multiplex PCR, lists solely in-frame clones and lacks some. The sample contains about 260,000 clones, over 90% of which appear only once. With regard to this clone: What it binds is unknown.

The J gene is TRBJ1-5, the V gene TRBV4-1; 8 bases are a match to TRBD1. The sequenced sample was peripheral blood, obtained on day 0 of AZD1222 vaccination. The clonotype was recovered from an adult in good health. CDR3 coding DNA: TGCGCCAGCAGCCATCCTAGGACAGGGTTAAGCAATCAGCCCCAGCATTTT. Translating gives CASSHPRTGLSNQPQHF.